Below are 18 T cell receptor beta chains sequenced from a single sample in a study of T cell responses to AZD1222 COVID-19 vaccine. Measured with immunoSEQ multiplex PCR; TCRdb has only the in-frame clones, and not every one. The table has fewer than 150,000 clones, more than 70% seen once. The input for sequencing was peripheral blood, taken 28 days after the second AZD1222 dose. The receptors originated from an adult who received the AZD1222 COVID-19 vaccine.

The chain carries TRBV12-3 or TRBV12-4 and TRBJ2-5, with TRBD2 matching 9 bases. There are 13 residues in the CDR3. The J segment lost 5 bases and the V segment lost 8 bases, leaving 6 bases of the junction unmatched. CDR3 bases: TGTGCCAGCCGATTAGCGGGGGCCGAGACCCAGTACTTC. Protein sequence: CASRLAGAETQYF.

J is TRBJ2-3 and V is TRBV3-1 (or the pseudogene TRBV3-2); 15 bases line up with TRBD2. The CDR3 totals 17 residues. With V trimmed by 4 bases and J by 5 bases, 7 bases remained unmatched. Germline-derived CDR1 and CDR2 are LGHDT and YNNKEL (reference sequence). As DNA, the CDR3 is TGTGCCAGCAGCCCCCCCCCGGGACTAGCGGGAGGAGATACGCAGTATTTT. As protein: CASSPPPGLAGGDTQYF.

This chain links TRBV28 with TRBJ1-6; D uncertain. Looked up from germline, CDR1 is MDHEN and CDR2 is SYDVKM. Trimming shortened V by 6 bases and J by 2 bases, and 5 bases separated the two germline ends. This CDR3 contains 13 residues. CDR3 sequence: CASRGTYNSPLHF. The CDR3 DNA reads TGTGCCAGCAGGGGGACCTATAATTCACCCCTCCACTTT. Full variable domain (outside the CDR3, taken from reference TRBV28 and TRBJ1-6): DVKVTQSSRYLVKRTGEKVFLECVQDMDHENMFWYRQDPGLGLRLIYFSYDVKMKEKGDIPEGYSVSREKKERFSLILESASTNQTSMYLCASRGTYNSPLHFGNGTRLTVT.

This clone occurred once. This chain uses TRBV10-3 with TRBJ1-2, with TRBD1 as a possible D gene (5 bases). The germline gives CDR1 ENHRY, CDR2 SYGVKD. V lost 5 bases and J lost 0, with 16 bases in between. The CDR3 is 16 amino acids. Written as DNA, the CDR3 is TGTGCCATCAGTCCCCGCGGAGGGACCGCTAACTATGGCTACACCTTC. Residues: CAISPRGGTANYGYTF.

The V and J genes are TRBV29-1 and TRBJ1-4; D remains unclear. Germline-derived CDR1 and CDR2 are SQVTM and ANQGSEA. The CDR3 sequence is 14 residues long. Trimming shortened V by 6 bases and J by 3 bases, and 14 bases separated the two germline ends. CDR3 region: CSVVTPDPNEKLFF. DNA for the CDR3: TGCAGCGTCGTTACACCCGACCCTAATGAAAAACTGTTTTTT.

The V and J genes are TRBV2 and TRBJ2-1, with D possibly being TRBD1 or TRBD2 (6 bases each). The germline V gene has CDR1 SNHLY and CDR2 FYNNEI. Deletions cut 7 bases from V and 9 bases from J, with 16 bases between. This CDR3 is 13 amino acids long. CDR3 loop: CASNSQGGGEQFF. In DNA form, the CDR3 reads TGTGCCAGCAACTCACAGGGAGGTGGTGAGCAGTTCTTC.

V usage is TRBV7-2 and J usage is TRBJ2-3; D gene uncertain. The germline V gene has CDR1 SGHTA and CDR2 FQGNSA. V gave up 1 base and J gave up 2 bases, with 7 bases separating them. This CDR3 comprises 14 residues. The CDR3 sequence is CASSLESYTDTQYF. The CDR3 DNA follows: TGTGCCAGCAGCTTAGAATCGTACACAGATACGCAGTATTTT. Full variable domain (missing parts from reference TRBV7-2 and TRBJ2-3): GAGVSQSPSNKVTEKGKDVELRCDPISGHTALYWYRQSLGQGLEFLIYFQGNSAPDKSGLPSDRFSAERTGGSVSTLTIQRTQQEDSAVYLCASSLESYTDTQYFGPGTRLTVL.

The chain has TRBV19 and TRBJ2-7; no clear D. From germline, CDR1 is LNHDA and CDR2 SQIVND (reference sequence). The CDR3 consists of 13 residues. Trimming cost V 2 bases and J 2 bases, with 7 bases left between them. This CDR3 is CASSITAAYEQYF. In nucleotides, the CDR3 is TGTGCCAGTAGTATAACCGCCGCCTACGAGCAGTACTTC.

The chain links TRBV7-9 to TRBJ1-6; 7 positions agree with TRBD1. V dropped 5 bases and J dropped 7; count of bases not matched to a gene: 8. This CDR3 is built from 15 residues. The V gene's germline CDR1 is SEHNR and CDR2 FQNEAQ (reference sequence). CDR3 coding DNA: TGTGCCAGCAGCGGATCCGGGACAGACAATTCACCCCTCCACTTT. Translation gives CASSGSGTDNSPLHF.

The chain links TRBV27 to TRBJ1-1; D unresolved. Trimming stripped 8 bases from V and 2 bases from J, with 12 bases between. This CDR3 contains 13 residues. Germline CDR1 MNHEY, CDR2 SMNVEV (reference sequence). The CDR3 loop is CASGSEDNTEAFF. The CDR3 region has the DNA TGTGCCAGCGGGAGCGAGGATAACACTGAAGCTTTCTTT.

This chain joins TRBV10-3 and TRBJ1-2, with unresolved D. The CDR3 contains 14 residues. CDR1 and CDR2 from the germline V gene are ENHRY and SYGVKD. The V and J ends lost 2 bases and 3 bases respectively, with 10 bases between them. The CDR3 protein is CAISEGEGYYGYTF. The CDR3 DNA reads as TGTGCCATCAGTGAGGGTGAAGGGTACTATGGCTACACCTTC.

This clone has just one count. This chain connects TRBV6-1 to TRBJ2-5, with 13 bases aligning to TRBD2. The length of the CDR3 is 16 residues. V shed 3 bases, J shed 2 bases, and the junction held 3 bases outside the gene matches. From germline, CDR1 is MNHNS and CDR2 SASEGT. The CDR3 region is CASSEGLAGSQETQYF. Written as DNA, the CDR3 is TGTGCCAGCAGTGAGGGACTAGCGGGGTCTCAAGAGACCCAGTACTTC.

The rearrangement joins TRBV7-6 to TRBJ2-2; unclear D gene. The ends were cut back, 0 bases at V and 7 bases at J, with 9 bases in the middle. The V gene's germline CDR1 is SGHVS and CDR2 FNYEAQ. CDR3 size: 14 residues. The CDR3 region is CASSLALLRGELFF. CDR3 DNA: TGTGCCAGCAGCTTAGCCCTACTCCGCGGGGAGCTGTTTTTT.

The chain carries TRBV7-2 and TRBJ2-1; unclear D gene. Germline CDR1 is SGHTA and CDR2 is FQGNSA. With 1 base removed from V and 7 bases from J, the gap between germline ends came to 5 bases. The CDR3 extends over 12 amino acids. In DNA, the CDR3 is TGTGCCAGCAGCTTAGGTCGGAATGAGCAGTTCTTC. Protein sequence: CASSLGRNEQFF. Full variable domain (outside the CDR3, taken from reference TRBV7-2 and TRBJ2-1): GAGVSQSPSNKVTEKGKDVELRCDPISGHTALYWYRQSLGQGLEFLIYFQGNSAPDKSGLPSDRFSAERTGGSVSTLTIQRTQQEDSAVYLCASSLGRNEQFFGPGTRLTVL.

The chain links TRBV3-1 (or the pseudogene TRBV3-2) to TRBJ2-2; D remains unclear. Germline V gene lookup returns CDR1 LGHDT and CDR2 YNNKEL (reference sequence). V was shortened by 3 bases and J by 1 base, with 9 bases between the two germline ends. The CDR3 has 15 residues. CDR3 residues: CASSQIWENTGELFF. The CDR3 DNA is TGTGCCAGCAGCCAGATCTGGGAGAACACCGGGGAGCTGTTTTTT.

The rearrangement uses TRBV4-3 and TRBJ1-2; TRBD1 matches 8 bases. Trimming at V came to 2 bases and at J to 8 bases, leaving 16 bases not matched to a gene. The germline gives CDR1 LGHNA, CDR2 YSLEER. The CDR3 runs 17 residues. The CDR3 nucleotides are TGCGCCAGCAGCCAACTAAGGACCGGGACAGGCATGACCGGCTACACCTTC. Translation gives CASSQLRTGTGMTGYTF.

V usage is TRBV12-3 or TRBV12-4 and J usage is TRBJ2-7; no definite D call. The germline V and J ends were trimmed by 4 bases and 6 bases, with 10 bases remaining between them. The CDR3 has 12 residues. In nucleotides, the CDR3 is TGTGCCAGCAGTTCGTGGCTCGGCGAGCAGTACTTC. Residues: CASSSWLGEQYF.

The gene calls are TRBV15 and TRBJ2-3; TRBD2 matches 13 bases. V lost 8 bases, J lost 4 bases, and 9 bases stayed unmatched. The CDR3 loop spans 16 amino acids. Per the germline V gene, CDR1 is LNHNV and CDR2 is YYDKDF (reference sequence). The CDR3, as DNA: TGTGCCACCCCCACAACTAGCGGGGGGGGGTCAGATACGCAGTATTTT. Protein sequence: CATPTTSGGGSDTQYF.